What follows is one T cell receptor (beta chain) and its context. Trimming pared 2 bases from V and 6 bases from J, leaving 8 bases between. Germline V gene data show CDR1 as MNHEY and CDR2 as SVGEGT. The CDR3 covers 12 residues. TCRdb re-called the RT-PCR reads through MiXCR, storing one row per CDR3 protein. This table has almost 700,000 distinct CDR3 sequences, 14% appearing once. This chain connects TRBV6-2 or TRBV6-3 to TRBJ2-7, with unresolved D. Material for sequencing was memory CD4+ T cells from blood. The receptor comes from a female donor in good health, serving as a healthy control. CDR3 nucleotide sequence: TGTGCCAGCAGTTACGCCACCGCCGAGCAGTACTTC. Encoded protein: CASSYATAEQYF.